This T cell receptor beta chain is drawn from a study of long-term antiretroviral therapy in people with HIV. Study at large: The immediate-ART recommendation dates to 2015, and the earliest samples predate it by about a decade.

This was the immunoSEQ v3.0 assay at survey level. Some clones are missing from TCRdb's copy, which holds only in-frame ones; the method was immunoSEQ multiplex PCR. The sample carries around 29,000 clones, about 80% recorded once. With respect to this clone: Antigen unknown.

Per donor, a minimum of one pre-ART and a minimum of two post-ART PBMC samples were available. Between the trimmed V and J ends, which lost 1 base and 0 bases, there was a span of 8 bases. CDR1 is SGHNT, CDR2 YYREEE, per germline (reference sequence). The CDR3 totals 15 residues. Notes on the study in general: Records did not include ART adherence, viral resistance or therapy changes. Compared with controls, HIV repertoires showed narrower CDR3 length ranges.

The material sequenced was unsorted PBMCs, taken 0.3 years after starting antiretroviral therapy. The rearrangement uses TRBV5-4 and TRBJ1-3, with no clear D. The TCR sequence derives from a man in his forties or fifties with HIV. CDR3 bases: TGTGCCAGCAGCTTGAACAGAAACTCTGGAAACACCATATATTTT. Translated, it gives CASSLNRNSGNTIYF. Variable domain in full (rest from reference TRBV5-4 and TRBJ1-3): ETGVTQSPTHLIKTRGQQVTLRCSSQSGHNTVSWYQQALGQGPQFIFQYYREEENGRGNFPPRFSGLQFPNYSSELNVNALELDDSALYLCASSLNRNSGNTIYFGEGSWLTVV.